Presented here are 27 T cell receptor beta chains from one specimen sequenced in a study of blood T cells in healthy people across ages. Alongside a J-beta primer mix, a sample-barcoded 5' primer served in a second PCR lasting about 7 to 11 cycles. TCRdb processed the 5' RACE reads anew with MiXCR; each CDR3 protein has one entry. This table has fewer than 750,000 distinct CDR3 sequences, over 40% appearing once. Sequences were obtained from blood. The receptors were sampled from a woman of 80 years or more in good health.

This clonotype was seen a handful of times. The rearrangement joins TRBV27 to TRBJ2-6; no definite D call. Germline CDR1 MNHEY, CDR2 SMNVEV (reference sequence). The CDR3 is made up of 17 amino acids. Trimming removed 5 bases from V and 0 bases from J, with 14 bases in between. The CDR3 is CASSPYGRNSGANVLTF. The CDR3 nucleotides are TGTGCCAGCAGTCCCTATGGACGCAACTCTGGGGCCAACGTCCTGACTTTC.

To note about this clonotype: Just one base apart from a much larger clone, this may be a read error. The chain has TRBV4-2 and TRBJ2-7; 10 bases are shared with TRBD2. The ends lost 0 bases at V and 7 bases at J; junction bases unmatched: 9. Germline V gene lookup returns CDR1 LGHNA and CDR2 YNFKEQ. The CDR3 sequence is 16 residues long. Here the CDR3 DNA reads TGTGCCAGCAGCCAAGATATAGCGGGGGGTTTCAATGAGCAGTACTTC. Protein product: CASSQDIAGGFNEQYF.

V is TRBV6-5 and J is TRBJ2-4, with 8 positions matching TRBD1. The J call may not be correct, given that the DNA end is closer to TRBJ2-7. The CDR3 is 19 residues long. CDR1 MNHEY and CDR2 SVGAGI come from the germline V gene. The CDR3 nucleotides read TGTGCCAGCAGTTACTTTGGGGACAGGATGAGGCTTGGTACTTACGAGCAGTACTTC. The encoded protein is CASSYFGDRMRLGTYEQYF.

V usage is TRBV6-5 and J usage is TRBJ1-2, with D perhaps matching TRBD1 (5 bases). With 4 bases removed from V and 8 bases from J, the gap between germline ends came to 14 bases. Looked up from germline, CDR1 is MNHEY and CDR2 is SVGAGI. The CDR3 consists of 13 residues. This CDR3 reads CASSSQGMKGYTF. The CDR3 DNA is TGTGCCAGCAGTTCCCAGGGAATGAAGGGCTACACCTTC.

On this clonotype itself: A much larger clone sits a single nucleotide away, making a read error possible. The rearrangement joins TRBV11-2 to TRBJ2-3; D remains ambiguous. This CDR3 comprises 14 residues. Germline loops: CDR1 SGHAT, CDR2 FQNNGV. The ends were cut back, 5 bases at V and 3 bases at J, with 12 bases in the middle. CDR3 loop: CASSLRINTDTQYF. The CDR3 DNA reads TGTGCCAGCAGCCTCCGGATCAATACAGATACGCAGTATTTT.

This sequence joins TRBV3-1 and TRBJ2-1; TRBD2 is a possible D gene (7 bases). The V end was cut by 8 bases, the J end by 4 bases, with 15 bases between. This CDR3 region has 14 residues. Germline lookup yields CDR1 LGHDT and CDR2 YNNKEL (reference sequence). This chain's CDR3 is CASRRGGEYNEQFF. In nucleotides, the CDR3 is TGTGCCAGCCGTAGGGGGGGGGAATACAATGAGCAGTTCTTC.

In this sample, this clonotype turned up many times. V is TRBV10-3 and J is TRBJ2-7, with D possibly TRBD1 on 5 matching bases. There are 11 residues in the CDR3. Looked up from germline, CDR1 is ENHRY and CDR2 is SYGVKD. V was cut by 8 bases and J by 6 bases, with 11 bases left in between. The CDR3 region has the DNA TGTGCCATCGGCCTAGGGGTCGAGCAGTACTTC. This sequence encodes CAIGLGVEQYF.

Only a few counts were recorded for this clonotype. The CDR3 DNA is TGTGCCAGCAGCCAAGACGGTCAACAGGTCTATCAGCCCCAGCATTTT. Encoded protein: CASSQDGQQVYQPQHF. J is TRBJ1-5 and V is TRBV14; TRBD1 is a possible D gene (5 bases). CDR3 length: 16 amino acids. V gave up 0 bases and J gave up 5 bases, with 14 bases separating them. CDR1 SGHDN and CDR2 FVKESK come from the germline V gene.

J is TRBJ2-3 and V is TRBV20-1; 9 bases fit TRBD1. Germline values: CDR1 DFQATT, CDR2 SNEGSKA (reference sequence). The CDR3 runs 15 residues. J gave up 5 bases and V 0 bases, and 6 bases lay outside the gene matches. CDR3 bases: TGCAGTGCTAGAGATGGGGGACAGGGACGAGATACGCAGTATTTT. This gives the protein CSARDGGQGRDTQYF.

This clonotype has at least ten counts. The chain carries TRBV20-1 and TRBJ2-1; D may correspond to TRBD1 or TRBD2 (5 bases each). V was cut by 4 bases and J by 0 bases, with 22 bases left in between. Germline CDR1 reads DFQATT; CDR2 reads SNEGSKA (reference sequence). The CDR3 extends over 18 amino acids. The CDR3 region is CSATAGALKASSYNEQFF. The CDR3 bases are TGCAGTGCTACAGCCGGGGCACTAAAAGCTAGCTCCTACAATGAGCAGTTCTTC.

Notes on this clonotype: With a much larger clone just one base away, this may be a read error. This chain joins TRBV29-1 and TRBJ2-3, with TRBD1 as a possible D gene (5 bases). Germline CDR1 is SQVTM and CDR2 is ANQGSEA. The ends were cut back, 6 bases at V and 2 bases at J, with 12 bases in the middle. The CDR3 runs to 13 residues. CDR3 sequence: CSVSTDNTDTQYF. The CDR3 DNA sequence: TGCAGCGTATCGACAGACAACACAGATACGCAGTATTTT.

This clonotype was observed a few times. J is TRBJ2-2 and V is TRBV29-1; 7 nucleotides match TRBD1. The CDR3 loop spans 13 amino acids. V dropped 6 bases and J dropped 6; count of bases not matched to a gene: 7. Germline CDR1 SQVTM, CDR2 ANQGSEA. CDR3 bases: TGCAGCGTCCTAAGACAGGGATCCGGGGAGCTGTTTTTT. Translation gives CSVLRQGSGELFF.

In its sample, this clonotype was seen many times. For the CDR3, the DNA is TGTGCCAGCATAAGCCCGGGAGCCAAAAACATTCAGTACTTC. Translation: CASISPGAKNIQYF. This rearrangement joins TRBV6-5 to TRBJ2-4; D unclear. V shed 7 bases and J shed 0 bases, with 10 bases lying between them. Germline lookup yields CDR1 MNHEY and CDR2 SVGAGI. This CDR3 is 14 amino acids long.

This chain links TRBV7-2 with TRBJ2-7; D is uncertain. The J call may be mistaken, given a closer DNA end match to TRBJ2-5. Germline lookup yields CDR1 SGHTA and CDR2 FQGNSA. The CDR3 has 16 residues. The CDR3 protein is CASSLAPLSDLETQYF. The DNA of the CDR3 is TGTGCCAGCAGCTTAGCCCCGCTTAGTGATCTGGAGACCCAGTACTTC.

For the CDR3, the DNA is TGCAGCGTTGAAGGTGGCCGAGTGAATGAGCAGTTCTTC. Translating it yields CSVEGGRVNEQFF. The rearrangement uses TRBV29-1 and TRBJ2-1; D not resolved. Germline loops: CDR1 SQVTM, CDR2 ANQGSEA. V was cut by 1 base and J by 7 bases, with 11 bases left in between. There are 13 residues in the CDR3.

The V gene is TRBV6-2 or TRBV6-3, the J gene TRBJ2-1; a weak D match, TRBD2 (5 bases). This CDR3 contains 14 residues. The V end was cut by 4 bases, the J end by 12 bases, with 19 bases between. Looked up from germline, CDR1 is MNHEY and CDR2 is SVGEGT. CDR3 in amino acids: CASSLGEDTSGQFF. CDR3 sequence (DNA): TGTGCCAGCAGTTTGGGTGAAGATACTAGTGGGCAGTTCTTC.

Of note for this clonotype: A single base separates this from a much larger clone, so it may be a read error. The chain recombines TRBV18 with TRBJ2-1; no reliable D call. Trimming removed 3 bases from V and 10 bases from J, with 10 bases in between. Germline-derived CDR1 and CDR2 are KGHSH and LQKENI. The CDR3 loop spans 12 amino acids. CDR3 loop: CASSPQMGEQFF. CDR3 sequence (DNA): TGTGCCAGCTCACCTCAAATGGGCGAGCAGTTCTTC.

As concerns this clonotype: A much larger clone differs from this one at a single base, so this may be a read error. The rearrangement links TRBV3-1 to TRBJ1-5; D gene ambiguous. Germline CDR1 LGHDT, CDR2 YNNKEL (reference sequence). The CDR3 has 14 amino acids. This chain's CDR3 is CASSQGTGNQLQHF. CDR3 nucleotide sequence: TGTGCCAGCAGCCAAGGGACGGGGAACCAGCTCCAGCATTTT.

This chain connects TRBV7-9 to TRBJ2-7; tentative D call: TRBD2 (6 bases). The CDR3 is made up of 16 amino acids. The V end was cut by 1 base, the J end by 3 bases, with 16 bases between. Per the germline V gene, CDR1 is SEHNR and CDR2 is FQNEAQ (reference sequence). CDR3 amino acids: CASSLDGAGRDYEQYF. The CDR3 DNA is TGTGCCAGCAGCTTAGACGGGGCGGGGAGAGACTACGAGCAGTACTTC.

Many counts were recorded for this clonotype. This chain connects TRBV11-2 to TRBJ2-3, with D tentatively TRBD2 (6 bases). Between the trimmed V and J ends, which lost 2 bases and 4 bases, there was a span of 16 bases. Germline loops: CDR1 SGHAT, CDR2 FQNNGV. The CDR3 extends over 16 amino acids. The CDR3 DNA reads as TGTGCCAGCAGCTTATTTCGGGGGTTGGTATCAGATACGCAGTATTTT. Its translation: CASSLFRGLVSDTQYF.

This chain uses TRBV20-1 with TRBJ1-5; D is possibly TRBD1 (6 bases). The length of the CDR3 is 16 residues. The V end lost 6 bases, the J end lost 3 bases, and 21 bases lay between the germline ends. Germline CDR1 DFQATT, CDR2 SNEGSKA (reference sequence). DNA of the CDR3: TGCAGTGCCGTACAACAGGGTAGTAGGCTCAATCAGCCCCAGCATTTT. Translation gives CSAVQQGSRLNQPQHF.

This rearrangement joins TRBV6-5 to TRBJ2-3; the match to TRBD2 covers 13 bases. The CDR3 covers 17 residues. With V trimmed by 2 bases and J by 7 bases, 9 bases remained unmatched. Germline V gene sequence: CDR1 MNHEY, CDR2 SVGAGI. The CDR3 bases are TGTGCCAGCAGTTACGACGGACTAGCGGGAGTCGGGAATACGCAGTATTTT. This codes for CASSYDGLAGVGNTQYF.

This clonotype was detected ten times or more. The chain recombines TRBV20-1 with TRBJ2-3, with 13 positions matching TRBD2. The CDR3 spans 16 residues. The J segment lost 4 bases and the V segment lost 5 bases, leaving 9 bases of the junction unmatched. CDR1 DFQATT and CDR2 SNEGSKA come from the germline V gene (reference sequence). Here the CDR3 reads CSARTSGGDGADTQYF. The CDR3 coding sequence is TGCAGTGCTCGGACTAGCGGGGGCGACGGTGCAGATACGCAGTATTTT.

The chain has TRBV6-5 and TRBJ1-1, with TRBD1 matching 8 bases. CDR1 and CDR2 from the germline V gene are MNHEY and SVGAGI. Trimming cost V 6 bases and J 4 bases; bases outside gene matches: 10. The CDR3 extends over 15 amino acids. The CDR3 region has the DNA TGTGCCAGCAGCCACAGGGGGGGTACGAGCACTGAAGCTTTCTTT. It yields the protein CASSHRGGTSTEAFF.

Many counts were recorded for this clonotype. The chain employs TRBV5-1 and TRBJ2-7, with D perhaps matching TRBD1 or TRBD2 (5 bases each). Between the trimmed V and J ends, which lost 0 bases and 9 bases, there was a span of 19 bases. The length of the CDR3 is 15 residues. Germline assignment: CDR1 SGHRS and CDR2 YFSETQ. CDR3 loop: CASSLDAGARQGQYF. CDR3 DNA: TGCGCCAGCAGCTTGGACGCCGGGGCACGTCAGGGGCAGTACTTC.

With respect to this clonotype: A clone one base away is much larger, so this may be a read error. V is TRBV20-1 and J is TRBJ2-1; D unclear. The J call may be mistaken, given a closer DNA end match to TRBJ2-7. The CDR3 is made up of 14 amino acids. The V gene's germline CDR1 is DFQATT and CDR2 SNEGSKA (reference sequence). The CDR3 DNA reads as TGCAGTGCTACACTCGCGAGCTCCTACGATGAGCAGTACTTC. Encoded protein: CSATLASSYDEQYF.

This clonotype was observed a handful of times. This chain connects TRBV20-1 to TRBJ1-1, with 9 positions matching TRBD1. Germline V gene data show CDR1 as DFQATT and CDR2 as SNEGSKA (reference sequence). The length of the CDR3 is 14 residues. Germline trimming cut 4 bases from V and 5 bases from J; bases unmatched to any gene: 8. The CDR3 nucleotides read TGCAGTGCTATTCCCGGGACAGGGCGGACTGAAGCTTTCTTT. Protein: CSAIPGTGRTEAFF.